These T cell receptor beta chains were read from a single sample in a study of tumor and adjacent non-tumor tissue in lung cancer. TCRdb independently ran MiXCR on the multiplex PCR reads; one entry per CDR3 protein. The data contain over 100,000 distinct CDR3 sequences, 75% of them singletons. Sequencing was done on a sample of lung tumor tissue. Receptor source: an older woman with non-small cell lung cancer. Both conserved end residues are part of each CDR3. The D gene is left open where the match is weak. Not all rows give a size; the values are once, few, many and, for expanded clones, a class.

J gene,V gene,clone size,D gene,CDR3 protein,CDR3 DNA
TRBJ1-6,TRBV6-6,NA,NA,CGSSIDAESSYNSPLHF,TGTGGCAGCAGTATTGATGCAGAGAGCTCCTATAATTCACCCCTCCACTTT
TRBJ2-3,TRBV4-3,NA,TRBD2,CASSHTSVPDTQYF,TGCGCCAGCAGCCATACTAGCGTACCAGATACGCAGTATTTC
TRBJ2-2,TRBV11-2,NA,NA,CASTFRLVSGELLF,TGTGCCAGCACCTTCCGACTAGTTTCCGGGGAGCTGTTATTT
TRBJ2-1,TRBV20-1,many,NA,CSASGSRYDEQFF,TGCAGTGCTTCGGGATCCAGGTACGATGAGCAGTTCTTC
TRBJ2-7,TRBV28,few,NA,CASQTGPSSYEQYF,TGTGCCAGCCAAACAGGGCCCTCATCCTACGAGCAGTACTTC
TRBJ2-1,TRBV11-3,NA,NA,CASSVLELRTNEQFF,TGTGCCAGCAGCGTTTTGGAATTACGAACAAATGAGCAGTTCTTC
TRBJ2-5,TRBV4-1,NA,NA,CASNQDRGTVESQYF,TGCGCCAGCAACCAAGATCGCGGTACAGTGGAGAGCCAGTACTTC
TRBJ2-5,TRBV5-6,NA,TRBD2,CTGRHTGTSAGETQYF,TGTACCGGCAGGCATACCGGGACTAGCGCTGGAGAGACCCAGTACTTC
TRBJ2-7,TRBV11-3,NA,NA,CASSPVGGGSYEEYF,NA
TRBJ2-7,TRBV10-3,many,TRBD2,CAIGTSGAYEQYF,TGTGCCATAGGGACTAGCGGAGCCTACGAGCAGTACTTC
TRBJ1-6,TRBV20-1,NA,NA,CSASGTGGSSYNSPPHF,TGCAGTGCCTCCGGGACCGGGGGAAGTTCCTATAATTCACCCCCCCACTTT
TRBJ2-7,TRBV10-3,NA,TRBD2,CAISERGATDEQYF,TGTGCCATCAGCGAGCGGGGGGCTACCGACGAGCAGTACTTC
TRBJ2-3,TRBV20-1,NA,NA,CSARDHLAGASTDAQYF,TGCAGTGCTAGAGATCACCTAGCTGGGGCTTCCACAGATGCGCAGTATTTT
TRBJ1-1,TRBV6-2/TRBV6-3,few,NA,CASSYPTRNTETFF,TGTGCCAGCAGTTATCCCACACGGAACACTGAAACTTTCTTT
TRBJ2-2,TRBV29-1,NA,TRBD2,CSIGAGANIGELFF,TGCAGCATAGGAGCGGGAGCGAACATCGGGGAGCTGTTTTTT
TRBJ2-2,TRBV11-1,NA,TRBD2,CARNPRLAGESTGELFF,TGTGCCAGGAACCCGCGACTAGCGGGAGAATCCACCGGGGAACTGTTTTTT
TRBJ1-1,TRBV6-2/TRBV6-3,NA,NA,CGSSHGRGGTEAFF,TGTGGTAGCAGTCATGGCCGGGGCGGCACTGAAGCTTTCTTT
TRBJ1-2,TRBV4-1,NA,TRBD1,CASRPQLGQGAVRGYTF,TGCGCCAGCAGACCTCAATTAGGTCAGGGGGCGGTTCGTGGCTACACCTTC
TRBJ2-2,TRBV7-2,NA,TRBD2,CASSLVSWGTSGSGELFF,TGTGCCAGCAGCTTAGTATCTTGGGGGACTAGCGGGAGTGGGGAGCTGTTTTTT
TRBJ2-1,TRBV28,NA,NA,CASTKHRVDEQFF,TGTGCCAGCACTAAACACAGGGTCGATGAGCAGTTCTTC
TRBJ2-2,TRBV18,few,TRBD1,CVSSPGTGVTGELFF,TGTGTCAGCTCTCCCGGGACAGGAGTCACCGGGGAGCTGTTTTTT